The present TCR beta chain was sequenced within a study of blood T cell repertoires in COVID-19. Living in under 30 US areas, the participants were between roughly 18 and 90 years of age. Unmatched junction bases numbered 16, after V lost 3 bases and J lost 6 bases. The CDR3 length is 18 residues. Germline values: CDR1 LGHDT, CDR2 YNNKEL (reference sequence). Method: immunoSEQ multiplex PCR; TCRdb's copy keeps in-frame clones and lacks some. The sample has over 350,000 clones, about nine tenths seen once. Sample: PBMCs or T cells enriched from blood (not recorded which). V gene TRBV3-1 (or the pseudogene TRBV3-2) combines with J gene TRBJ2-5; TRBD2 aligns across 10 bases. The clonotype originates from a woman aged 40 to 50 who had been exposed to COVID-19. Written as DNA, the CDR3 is TGTGCCAGCAGCCAGTCCGGGGGAGCGGGGGGGCTCCTGAAGACCCAGTACTTC. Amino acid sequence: CASSQSGGAGGLLKTQYF.